This entry lists 10 T cell receptor beta chains sequenced from one sample in a study of T cell responses to AZD1222 COVID-19 vaccine. Some clones are missing from TCRdb's copy, which holds only in-frame ones; the method was immunoSEQ multiplex PCR. The repertoire holds fewer than 90,000 clones, with about 89% as singletons. The sequenced sample was peripheral blood, obtained 28 days after the second AZD1222 dose. These receptors originate from an adult who received the AZD1222 COVID-19 vaccine.

J is TRBJ2-1 and V is TRBV7-2; maybe TRBD1 (5 bases). The V end lost 5 bases, the J end lost 3 bases, and 20 bases lay between the germline ends. CDR1 is SGHTA and CDR2 is FQGNSA in the germline V gene. There are 17 residues in the CDR3. The CDR3 DNA reads as TGTGCCAGCAGCCGCTCTAGTGGGGCGGTCAACTACAATGAGCAGTTCTTC. The encoded protein is CASSRSSGAVNYNEQFF.

A single count supports this clone. The V gene is TRBV18, the J gene TRBJ1-2; 8 bases align to TRBD1. CDR1 and CDR2 from the germline V gene are KGHSH and LQKENI. V was pared by 4 bases and J by 5 bases, with 15 bases of the junction left unmatched. The CDR3 contains 17 residues. CDR3 amino acids: CASSQNVPGQDAYGYTF. The DNA of the CDR3 is TGTGCCAGCTCACAGAACGTCCCGGGACAGGACGCTTATGGCTACACCTTC.

This clone was counted a single time. The chain recombines TRBV30 with TRBJ1-3; TRBD1 might be the D (5 bases). Germline V gene lookup returns CDR1 GTSNPN and CDR2 SVGIG (reference sequence). CDR3 length: 16 residues. Trimming left V 0 bases short and J 0 bases short, with 12 bases between. For the CDR3, the DNA is TGTGCCTGGAGTGTCCGACAGACAATCTCTGGAAACACCATATATTTT. This gives the protein CAWSVRQTISGNTIYF.

The chain employs TRBV18 and TRBJ1-1; 7 bases match TRBD1. Trimming at V came to 0 bases and at J to 5 bases, leaving 15 bases not matched to a gene. The CDR3 extends over 18 amino acids. Germline V gene sequence: CDR1 KGHSH, CDR2 LQKENI. CDR3 residues: CASSPPGEGALSWTEAFF. The CDR3, as DNA: TGTGCCAGCTCACCACCGGGAGAGGGGGCGCTGAGTTGGACTGAAGCTTTCTTT.

The rearrangement links TRBV7-9 to TRBJ2-7; D unclear. Per the germline V gene, CDR1 is SEHNR and CDR2 is FQNEAQ (reference sequence). The CDR3 contains 15 residues. V shed 0 bases and J shed 1 base, with 10 bases lying between them. Written as DNA, the CDR3 is TGTGCCAGCAGCTTAGCGGACCCTCCTTCCTACGAGCAGTACTTC. Translation: CASSLADPPSYEQYF. The whole variable domain, filled in from reference TRBV7-9 and TRBJ2-7, reads DTGVSQNPRHKITKRGQNVTFRCDPISEHNRLYWYRQTLGQGPEFLTYFQNEAQLEKSRLLSDRFSAERPKGSFSTLEIQRTEQGDSAMYLCASSLADPPSYEQYFGPGTRLTVT.

The DNA for the CDR3 is TGTGCCAGCACCGGACAGCTTGATCAGCCCCAGCATTTT. Translating gives CASTGQLDQPQHF. The chain employs TRBV19 and TRBJ1-5; D might be TRBD1 (6 bases). CDR1 is LNHDA, CDR2 SQIVND, per germline (reference sequence). The CDR3 extends over 13 amino acids. Trimming pared 9 bases from V and 5 bases from J, leaving 14 bases between.

The chain combines TRBV6-5 with TRBJ1-5; 7 bases line up with TRBD1. V lost 6 bases to trimming and J lost 6 bases; unmatched junction nucleotides: 8. This CDR3 has 14 residues. In germline, CDR1 is MNHEY, CDR2 SVGAGI. The CDR3 nucleotides are TGTGCCAGCAGCCCCACAGGGGTGTCTCAGCCCCAGCATTTT. As protein: CASSPTGVSQPQHF.

This clone occurred once. The rearrangement links TRBV5-1 to TRBJ2-5; 7 bases line up with TRBD1. Losses at the gene ends were 4 bases for V and 2 bases for J; bases not matched to a gene: 11. The CDR3 consists of 16 residues. The germline gives CDR1 SGHRS, CDR2 YFSETQ. The CDR3 nucleotides are TGCGCCAGCAGCCCGCAATCGACAGGGACGCAAGAGACCCAGTACTTC. Its protein is CASSPQSTGTQETQYF. Combining the CDR3 with reference TRBV5-1 and TRBJ2-5 gives the whole variable domain KAGVTQTPRYLIKTRGQQVTLSCSPISGHRSVSWYQQTPGQGLQFLFEYFSETQRNKGNFPGRFSGRQFSNSRSEMNVSTLELGDSALYLCASSPQSTGTQETQYFGPGTRLLVL.

V gene TRBV2 combines with J gene TRBJ2-7, with D possibly being TRBD2 (6 bases). Germline V gene data show CDR1 as SNHLY and CDR2 as FYNNEI. V lost 6 bases and J lost 12, with 18 bases in between. CDR3 size: 12 residues. In nucleotides, the CDR3 is TGTGCCAGCAGGGTAGGAGGGGCCGCTGGGTACTTC. As protein: CASRVGGAAGYF.

In this sample, this clone turned up once. The chain uses TRBV19 and TRBJ2-2; TRBD2 matches at 7 bases. CDR1 is LNHDA, CDR2 SQIVND, per germline (reference sequence). The CDR3 sequence is 14 residues long. J lost 7 bases, V lost 5 bases, and 7 bases had no gene match. The CDR3 bases are TGTGCCAGTAGTCCAAACGGGGGGATCGGGGAGCTGTTTTTT. Encoded protein: CASSPNGGIGELFF.